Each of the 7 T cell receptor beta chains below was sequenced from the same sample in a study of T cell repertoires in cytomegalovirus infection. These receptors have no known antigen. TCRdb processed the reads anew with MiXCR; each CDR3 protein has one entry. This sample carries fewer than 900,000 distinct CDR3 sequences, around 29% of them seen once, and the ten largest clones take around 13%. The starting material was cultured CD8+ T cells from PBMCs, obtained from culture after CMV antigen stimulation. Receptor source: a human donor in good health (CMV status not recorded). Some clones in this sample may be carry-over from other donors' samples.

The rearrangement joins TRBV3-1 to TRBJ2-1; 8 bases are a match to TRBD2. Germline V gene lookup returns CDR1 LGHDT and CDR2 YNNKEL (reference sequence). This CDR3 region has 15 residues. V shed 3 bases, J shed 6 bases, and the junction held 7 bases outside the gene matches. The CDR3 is CASSQRAGGSNEQFF. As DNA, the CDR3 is TGTGCCAGCAGCCAGAGGGCGGGGGGTAGCAATGAGCAGTTCTTC.

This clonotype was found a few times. In nucleotides, the CDR3 is TGTGCCACTTACCGGGGAGATACGCAGTATTTT. This sequence encodes CATYRGDTQYF. V gene TRBV5-4 combines with J gene TRBJ2-3; D might be TRBD2 (5 bases). The CDR3 is 11 amino acids. Germline V lookup: CDR1 SGHNT, CDR2 YYREEE (reference sequence). V lost 9 bases, J lost 5 bases, and 10 bases lay in between.

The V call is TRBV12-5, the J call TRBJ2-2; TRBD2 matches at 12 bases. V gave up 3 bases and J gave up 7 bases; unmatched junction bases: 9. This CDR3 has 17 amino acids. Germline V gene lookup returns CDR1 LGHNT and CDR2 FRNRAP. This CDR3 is CASGFSTSGGWGGELFF. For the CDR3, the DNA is TGTGCTAGTGGTTTCTCTACTAGCGGGGGGTGGGGCGGGGAGCTGTTTTTT.

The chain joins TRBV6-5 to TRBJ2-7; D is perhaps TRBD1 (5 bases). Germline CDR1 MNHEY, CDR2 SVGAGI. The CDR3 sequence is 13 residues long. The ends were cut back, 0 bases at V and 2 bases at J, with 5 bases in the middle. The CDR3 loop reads CASSYSDTYEQYF. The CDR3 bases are TGTGCCAGCAGTTACTCGGACACCTACGAGCAGTACTTC.

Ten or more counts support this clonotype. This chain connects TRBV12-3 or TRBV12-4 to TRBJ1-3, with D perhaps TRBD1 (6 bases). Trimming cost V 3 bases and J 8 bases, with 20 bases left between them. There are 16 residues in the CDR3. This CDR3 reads CASSFFPDSSVDTIYF. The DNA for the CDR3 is TGTGCCAGCAGTTTTTTTCCGGACAGTTCTGTTGACACCATATATTTT.

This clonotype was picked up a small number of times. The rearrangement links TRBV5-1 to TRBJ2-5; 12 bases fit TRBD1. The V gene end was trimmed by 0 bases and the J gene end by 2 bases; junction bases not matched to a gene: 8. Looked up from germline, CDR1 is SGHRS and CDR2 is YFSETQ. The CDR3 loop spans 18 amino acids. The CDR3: CASSLVGTGGGLQETQYF. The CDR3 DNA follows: TGCGCCAGCAGCTTGGTTGGGACAGGGGGCGGTCTTCAAGAGACCCAGTACTTC.

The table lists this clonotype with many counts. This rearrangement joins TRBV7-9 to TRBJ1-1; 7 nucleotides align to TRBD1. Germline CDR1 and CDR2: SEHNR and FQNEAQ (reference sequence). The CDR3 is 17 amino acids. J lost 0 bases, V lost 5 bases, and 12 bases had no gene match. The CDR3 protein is CASSPRDRAWMNTEAFF. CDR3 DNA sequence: TGTGCCAGCAGCCCACGGGACAGAGCTTGGATGAACACTGAAGCTTTCTTT.